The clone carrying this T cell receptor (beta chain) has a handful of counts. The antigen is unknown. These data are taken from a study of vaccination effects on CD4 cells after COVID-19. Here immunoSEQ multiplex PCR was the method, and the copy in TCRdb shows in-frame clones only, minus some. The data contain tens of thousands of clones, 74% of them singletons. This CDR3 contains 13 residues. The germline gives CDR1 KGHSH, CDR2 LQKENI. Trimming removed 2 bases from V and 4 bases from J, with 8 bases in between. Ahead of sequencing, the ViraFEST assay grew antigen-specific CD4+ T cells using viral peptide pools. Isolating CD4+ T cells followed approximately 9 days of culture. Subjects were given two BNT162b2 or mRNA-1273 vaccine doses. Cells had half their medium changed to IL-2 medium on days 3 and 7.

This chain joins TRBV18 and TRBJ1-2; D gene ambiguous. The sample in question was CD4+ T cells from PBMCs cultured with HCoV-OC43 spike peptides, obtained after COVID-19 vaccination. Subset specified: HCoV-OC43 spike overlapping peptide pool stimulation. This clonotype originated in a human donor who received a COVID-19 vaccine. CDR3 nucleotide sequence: TGTGCCAGCTCACCAGACCAGCGCTATGGCTACACCTTC. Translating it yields CASSPDQRYGYTF.